The T cell receptor beta chain described here comes from a study of CD8 T cells in ankylosing spondylitis. TCRdb called the 5' RACE reads again in MiXCR, with one record for every CDR3 protein. The sample carries 350,000 to 550,000 distinct CDR3 sequences, roughly 25% recorded once. Study-wide results and limits: Disease-linked clones reportedly showed significant enrichment in matched ankylosing spondylitis synovial fluid. Disease-associated clones were CD8+ and fairly uncommon in peripheral blood. Roughly eight highly homologous variants made up a TCR beta motif that seemed to typify ankylosing spondylitis blood. In reactive arthritis synovial fluid and blood, some motif variants had been reported before.

Trimming left V 10 bases short and J 7 bases short, with 19 bases between. Germline CDR1 reads KGHSH; CDR2 reads LQKENI. CDR3 length: 14 amino acids. To note about this clonotype: The antigen remains undetermined.

The source is a male donor with ankylosing spondylitis. The rearrangement joins TRBV18 to TRBJ1-4; D is uncertain. Material: blood, either unsorted or a sorted T cell fraction (not recorded which). The CDR3 reads CATLAQGSSEKLFF. For the CDR3, the DNA is TGTGCCACTTTAGCGCAAGGTTCGAGTGAAAAACTGTTTTTT. The entire variable domain, with the rest obtained from reference TRBV18 and TRBJ1-4, is as follows: NAGVMQNPRHLVRRRGQEARLRCSPMKGHSHVYWYRQLPEEGLKFMVYLQKENIIDESGMPKERFSAEFPKEGPSILRIQQVVRGDSAAYFCATLAQGSSEKLFFGSGTQLSVL.